This TCR beta chain was sequenced during a study of blood T cell repertoires in COVID-19. Study-wide background: Whether acute or convalescent, the COVID-19 samples came from the United States, Italy and Spain. The analysed material was cDNA or gDNA that came from T cells, B-cell-depleted T cells, or PBMCs.

In the study's own analysis: By means of reference gene primer amplification, nucleated cell counts were estimated. Produced via immunoSEQ multiplex PCR; TCRdb's table is partial and in-frame only. V and J calls and clone size are copied from that table; D and trimming were computed from the DNA. The sample lists over 150,000 clones, approximately 84% seen once, with 6% to 8% in the top ten. The sequence derives from a human donor with acute or convalescent COVID-19. The donor label of this sample is uncertain. The sequenced material came from peripheral blood.

The CDR3 region is CAWRGTGTGGSKTQYF. In DNA, the CDR3 is TGTGCCTGGAGAGGCACCGGGACAGGGGGCTCAAAGACCCAGTACTTC. V is TRBV30 and J is TRBJ2-5; TRBD1 agrees at 12 bases. Losses at the gene ends were 3 bases for V and 6 bases for J; bases not matched to a gene: 11. The length of the CDR3 is 16 residues. Germline CDR1 and CDR2: GTSNPN and SVGIG (reference sequence).